This T cell receptor (beta chain) was observed in a study of T cells in Graves' hyperthyroidism and ophthalmopathy. Germline V gene sequence: CDR1 SQVTM, CDR2 ANQGSEA. This CDR3 is 12 amino acids long. The V and J ends lost 0 bases and 4 bases respectively, with 5 bases between them. Amplified TCR beta CDR3 regions derived from RNA transcripts. HTBI primers were employed in a first-round RT-PCR of the TCR CDR3. TCRdb reprocessed the multiplex PCR reads with MiXCR, giving one entry per CDR3 protein. The sample consists of some 400,000 distinct CDR3 sequences, about 19% of them appearing once. This clonotype was seen only a few times.

The sequenced sample was blood. The V gene is TRBV29-1, the J gene TRBJ2-3; no definite D call. This TCR derives from a woman between 18 and 29 years old with Graves' hyperthyroidism. The CDR3 DNA is TGCAGCGTTGAAGATTGGGCAGATACGCAGTATTTT. This codes for CSVEDWADTQYF.